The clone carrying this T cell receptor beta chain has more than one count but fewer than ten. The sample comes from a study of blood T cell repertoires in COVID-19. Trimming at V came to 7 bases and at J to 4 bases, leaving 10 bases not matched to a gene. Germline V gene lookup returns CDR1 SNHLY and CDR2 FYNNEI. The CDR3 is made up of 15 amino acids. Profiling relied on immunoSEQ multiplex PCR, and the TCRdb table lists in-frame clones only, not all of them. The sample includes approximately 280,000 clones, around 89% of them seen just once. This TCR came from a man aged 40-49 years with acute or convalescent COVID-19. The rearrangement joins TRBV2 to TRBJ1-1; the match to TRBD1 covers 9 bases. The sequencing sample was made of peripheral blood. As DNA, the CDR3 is TGTGCCAGCACGATACAGGGGGCTGGGACCACTGAAGCTTTCTTT. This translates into CASTIQGAGTTEAFF.